These T cell receptor beta chains were read from a single sample in a study of shared clonotypes between healthy human individuals. Data came from immunoSEQ multiplex PCR; TCRdb stores just in-frame clones and leaves some out. The data hold around 690,000 clones, with 90% observed a single time. Sequencing was carried out using memory CD8+ T cells from PBMCs. These receptors were obtained from a man aged 18 to 30 in good health. Some clones in this sample may be carry-over from other donors' samples. Each CDR3 is given with its conserved first and last residue. A D gene is named only where the DNA matches it firmly. Part of the rows lack a size; the others show once, few, many or a class for expanded clones.

d_call,j_call,clone_size,v_call,cdr3_aa,cdr3_nt
TRBD1,TRBJ1-2,.,TRBV19,CASRDRDYGYTF,TGTGCCAGTCGGGACAGAGATTATGGCTACACCTTC
.,TRBJ1-1,.,TRBV6-1,CASSVLGGRDTEAFF,TGTGCCAGCAGTGTCTTGGGGGGGAGGGACACTGAAGCTTTCTTT
.,TRBJ2-7,.,TRBV5-4,CASSLVGGSYEQYF,TGTGCCAGCAGCTTGGTGGGCGGCTCCTACGAGCAGTACTTC
TRBD2,TRBJ2-7,.,TRBV4-1,CASSQDGRAGGYYEQYF,TGCGCCAGCAGCCAAGATGGGCGAGCGGGAGGCTACTACGAGCAGTACTTC
.,TRBJ1-1,.,TRBV6-5,CASKVTGGGGTEAFF,TGTGCCAGCAAAGTTACTGGTGGGGGCGGCACTGAAGCTTTCTTT
.,TRBJ2-7,.,TRBV15,CATSRGDSSYEQYF,TGTGCCACCAGCAGAGGCGACAGCTCCTACGAGCAGTACTTC
.,TRBJ2-2,.,TRBV4-1,CASSPAPTLSQGGELFF,TGCGCCAGCAGCCCCGCCCCGACTCTTTCCCAGGGCGGGGAGCTGTTTTTT
.,TRBJ1-5,.,TRBV28,CASSLFGQNWGQPQHF,TGTGCCAGCAGTTTATTTGGTCAGAACTGGGGTCAGCCCCAGCATTTT
.,TRBJ1-2,.,TRBV5-6,CASSLGTGSYGYTF,TGTGCCAGCAGCTTGGGTACAGGTAGCTATGGCTACACCTTC
TRBD1,TRBJ2-7,.,TRBV27,CASSLWGQSGEQYF,TGTGCCAGCAGTTTATGGGGACAGTCGGGCGAGCAGTACTTC
.,TRBJ1-1,.,TRBV7-3,CASGYRVVYTEAFF,TGTGCCAGCGGATACAGGGTCGTATACACTGAAGCTTTCTTT
.,TRBJ2-7,few,TRBV11-1,CASSLWGGSAYEQYF,TGTGCCAGCAGCTTATGGGGTGGGTCAGCCTACGAGCAGTACTTC
TRBD1,TRBJ2-1,.,TRBV11-3,CASSHRDSWEQFF,TGTGCCAGCAGCCACCGGGACAGCTGGGAGCAGTTCTTC
TRBD2,TRBJ2-7,.,TRBV27,CASSFFRGAYEQYF,TGTGCCAGCAGTTTCTTCCGGGGGGCCTACGAGCAGTACTTC
.,TRBJ2-1,.,TRBV2,CASITKGSEQFF,TGTGCCAGCATCACGAAAGGATCTGAGCAGTTCTTC
.,TRBJ2-5,once,TRBV6-5,CASSYEVGRETQYF,TGTGCCAGCAGTTACGAAGTCGGTAGGGAGACCCAGTACTTC
.,TRBJ2-7,.,TRBV2,CASRNLDRLIPYEQYF,TGTGCCAGCAGGAATCTCGACAGGTTAATACCCTACGAGCAGTACTTC
TRBD1,TRBJ2-7,.,TRBV2,CASSGTGGGYEQYF,TGTGCCAGCAGTGGGACAGGTGGGGGTTACGAGCAGTACTTC
.,TRBJ1-2,.,TRBV19,CASTGYGPYGYTF,TGTGCCAGTACAGGGTATGGGCCCTATGGCTACACCTTC
.,TRBJ2-5,many,TRBV27,CASSLFWAETQYF,TGTGCCAGCAGTTTATTCTGGGCAGAGACCCAGTACTTC
.,TRBJ1-5,many,TRBV14,CASSLGPSIKPQHF,TGTGCCAGCAGCCTCGGGCCTTCTATCAAGCCCCAGCATTTT
.,TRBJ2-1,.,TRBV5-5,CASSLRHLGNEQFF,TGTGCCAGCAGCTTGCGGCACCTAGGCAATGAGCAGTTCTTC
TRBD1,TRBJ1-2,.,TRBV6-1,CASSEWSGTVVNYGYTF,TGTGCCAGCAGTGAATGGTCAGGGACAGTGGTGAACTATGGCTACACCTTC
.,TRBJ2-5,.,TRBV6-5,CASSYSLGIVQETQYF,TGTGCCAGCAGTTACAGCCTAGGGATCGTCCAAGAGACCCAGTACTTC
TRBD2,TRBJ2-1,.,TRBV19,CASSAGLAGSEQFF,TGTGCCAGTAGTGCGGGACTAGCGGGAAGTGAGCAGTTCTTC
.,TRBJ2-1,.,TRBV7-9,CASSLPKGEQFF,TGTGCCAGCAGCTTGCCTAAGGGTGAGCAGTTCTTC
.,TRBJ2-1,.,TRBV7-8,CASSLARNEQFF,TGTGCCAGCAGCTTAGCGCGGAATGAGCAGTTCTTC
TRBD1,TRBJ1-1,.,TRBV2,CASSAPTGVNTEAFF,TGTGCCAGCAGTGCCCCCACAGGGGTGAACACTGAAGCTTTCTTT
.,TRBJ2-2,.,TRBV19,CASSIQGTGELFF,TGTGCCAGTAGTATACAGGGCACCGGGGAGCTGTTTTTT
TRBD1,TRBJ1-2,.,TRBV27,CASSPSRGGGVYGYTF,TGTGCCAGCAGTCCCTCGAGAGGAGGGGGCGTCTATGGCTACACCTTC